These 30 T cell receptor beta chains were sequenced from one sample in a study of CD8 T cells in ankylosing spondylitis. TCRdb re-derived calls from the 5' RACE reads in MiXCR, one entry per CDR3 protein. The sample contains 300,000 to 350,000 distinct CDR3 sequences, less than 25% of which appear only once. Sequenced sample: blood, either unsorted or a sorted T cell fraction (not recorded which). The receptors originated from a female donor with ankylosing spondylitis or in good health (not recorded which).

The V and J genes are TRBV5-1 and TRBJ2-2, with TRBD2 as a possible D gene (6 bases). The length of the CDR3 is 15 residues. Germline-derived CDR1 and CDR2 are SGHRS and YFSETQ. Deletions cut 0 bases from V and 0 bases from J, with 6 bases between. This chain's CDR3 is CASSLASANTGELFF. The DNA of the CDR3 is TGCGCCAGCAGCTTGGCTAGCGCGAACACCGGGGAGCTGTTTTTT.

This clonotype was observed a few times. The rearrangement joins TRBV5-1 to TRBJ1-2; TRBD1 matches at 8 bases. The CDR3 is made up of 14 amino acids. Germline V gene lookup returns CDR1 SGHRS and CDR2 YFSETQ. V lost 0 bases, J lost 10 bases, and 8 bases stayed unmatched. The CDR3 reads CASSLGLGQGAYTF. The CDR3 nucleotides read TGCGCCAGCAGCTTGGGCCTAGGACAGGGAGCCTACACCTTC. Based on the CDR3 plus reference TRBV5-1 and TRBJ1-2, the full variable domain is KAGVTQTPRYLIKTRGQQVTLSCSPISGHRSVSWYQQTPGQGLQFLFEYFSETQRNKGNFPGRFSGRQFSNSRSEMNVSTLELGDSALYLCASSLGLGQGAYTFGSGTRLTVV.

This clonotype was detected only a few times. This chain links TRBV6-5 with TRBJ1-1; 7 bases align to TRBD1. Per the germline V gene, CDR1 is MNHEY and CDR2 is SVGAGI. After removal of 0 bases from V and 10 bases from J, the junction contained 2 bases not matched to a gene. The CDR3 is made up of 12 amino acids. The DNA of the CDR3 is TGTGCCAGCAGTTACTCAAGGGGGCTAGCTTTCTTT. Translating gives CASSYSRGLAFF.

About this clonotype itself: A much bigger clone sits one base away, suggesting this may be a read error. The rearrangement joins TRBV27 to TRBJ2-6, with D uncertain. This CDR3 is built from 13 residues. Germline V CDR1 and CDR2: MNHEY, SMNVEV (reference sequence). Deletions cut 1 base from V and 4 bases from J, with 2 bases between. This chain's CDR3 is CASSLFGANVLTF. The CDR3 DNA sequence: TGTGCCAGCAGTTTATTCGGGGCCAACGTCCTGACTTTC.

The chain employs TRBV11-1 and TRBJ2-7; 9 bases fit TRBD1. From germline, CDR1 is SGHAT and CDR2 FQDESV (reference sequence). This CDR3 has 16 amino acids. V dropped 7 bases and J dropped 6; count of bases not matched to a gene: 16. The CDR3 protein is CASTYSPGQGSGEQYF. The CDR3 DNA reads as TGTGCCAGCACCTATTCCCCGGGACAGGGATCAGGCGAGCAGTACTTC.

There are a few counts of this clonotype. This chain joins TRBV7-2 and TRBJ2-3; unclear D gene. V gave up 0 bases and J gave up 2 bases, with 6 bases separating them. There are 14 residues in the CDR3. Per germline, CDR1 SGHTA and CDR2 FQGNSA. CDR3 protein: CASSLAPNTDTQYF. The DNA for the CDR3 is TGTGCCAGCAGCTTAGCGCCGAACACAGATACGCAGTATTTT.

This chain connects TRBV4-2 to TRBJ2-1; TRBD2 agrees at 9 bases. Trimming cost V 1 base and J 10 bases; bases outside gene matches: 8. Germline V gene sequence: CDR1 LGHNA, CDR2 YNFKEQ. The CDR3 is made up of 15 amino acids. DNA for the CDR3: TGTGCCAGCAGCCAAGCCCATAGCGGGAGTGGAGAGCAGTTCTTC. Its translation is CASSQAHSGSGEQFF.

The V call is TRBV6-2 or TRBV6-3, the J call TRBJ2-3, with 10 bases lining up with TRBD2. The junction had 18 bases not matched to a gene; V was cut back by 2 bases and J by 4 bases. CDR1 and CDR2 (germline): MNHEY, SVGEGT. CDR3 length: 20 residues. CDR3 bases: TGTGCCAGCAGTTACCCTACCTCCCGAGGACTAGCGGAAACGGCAGATACGCAGTATTTT. It yields the protein CASSYPTSRGLAETADTQYF.

The rearrangement uses TRBV4-3 and TRBJ2-1, with 8 bases identical to TRBD2. After removal of 4 bases from V and 3 bases from J, the junction contained 8 bases not matched to a gene. The CDR3 extends over 16 amino acids. Germline CDR1 is LGHNA and CDR2 is YSLEER. DNA for the CDR3: TGCGCCAGCAGCCGGCTCAGAGGGACTAGCTACAATGAGCAGTTCTTC. Encoded protein: CASSRLRGTSYNEQFF.

The chain employs TRBV20-1 and TRBJ2-1; TRBD2 matches at 9 bases. The germline V gene encodes CDR1 DFQATT and CDR2 SNEGSKA (reference sequence). The CDR3 is made up of 13 amino acids. J was trimmed by 9 bases and V by 3 bases; bases with no gene match: 6. CDR3 region: CSASNSGRGEQFF. The CDR3 nucleotides are TGCAGTGCTAGTAATAGCGGGAGAGGTGAGCAGTTCTTC.

V usage is TRBV27 and J usage is TRBJ1-5; D is uncertain. This CDR3 region has 14 residues. Germline CDR1 reads MNHEY; CDR2 reads SMNVEV (reference sequence). Trimming stripped 4 bases from V and 4 bases from J, with 11 bases between. The CDR3 sequence is CASSWRPQNQPQHF. The CDR3 region has the DNA TGTGCCAGCAGTTGGAGACCTCAAAATCAGCCCCAGCATTTT.

V gene TRBV20-1 combines with J gene TRBJ2-7; 9 bases match TRBD2. J gave up 5 bases and V 0 bases, and 8 bases lay outside the gene matches. This CDR3 comprises 15 residues. Germline CDR1 DFQATT, CDR2 SNEGSKA (reference sequence). The CDR3 spells CSARDPRGRGDEQYF. CDR3 DNA: TGCAGTGCTAGAGATCCCCGCGGGAGGGGTGACGAGCAGTACTTC.

The gene calls are TRBV20-1 and TRBJ2-1, with 9 bases lining up with TRBD1. The CDR3 covers 16 residues. In germline, CDR1 is DFQATT, CDR2 SNEGSKA (reference sequence). Losses at the gene ends were 5 bases for V and 1 base for J; bases not matched to a gene: 9. This chain's CDR3 is CSAPGQGAASYNEQFF. In nucleotides, the CDR3 is TGCAGTGCTCCGGGACAGGGTGCCGCGTCCTACAATGAGCAGTTCTTC.

This chain uses TRBV5-1 with TRBJ2-7; no firm D call. Germline lookup yields CDR1 SGHRS and CDR2 YFSETQ. The CDR3 sequence is 13 residues long. V lost 0 bases to trimming and J lost 3 bases, with 7 bases between them. CDR3 coding DNA: TGCGCCAGCAGCTTGGAACCGATCTACGAGCAGTACTTC. Translation: CASSLEPIYEQYF.

The V call is TRBV5-5, the J call TRBJ2-1; D is unclear. The CDR3 covers 13 residues. The V gene lost 4 bases and the J gene lost 4 bases, with 9 bases spanning the gap. Germline V lookup: CDR1 SGHKS, CDR2 YYEKEE (reference sequence). DNA of the CDR3: TGTGCCAGCAGCAGAACAAATTACAATGAGCAGTTCTTC. Translation: CASSRTNYNEQFF.

This clonotype has a handful of counts. CDR3: CSVEATGSGYGYTF. In nucleotides, the CDR3 is TGCAGCGTTGAAGCCACCGGGTCGGGTTATGGCTACACCTTC. The gene calls are TRBV29-1 and TRBJ1-2; D remains ambiguous. Germline V gives CDR1 SQVTM, CDR2 ANQGSEA. CDR3 length: 14 amino acids. The V end was cut by 1 base, the J end by 5 bases, with 14 bases between.

This clonotype occurred a few times. The chain links TRBV6-5 to TRBJ1-1; tentative D call: TRBD1 (5 bases). The CDR3 consists of 15 residues. Trimming took 0 bases from V and 5 from J, leaving 13 bases between them. Germline loops: CDR1 MNHEY, CDR2 SVGAGI. The CDR3 region is CASSYSIQGGTEAFF. The DNA of the CDR3 is TGTGCCAGCAGTTACTCGATCCAGGGAGGAACTGAAGCTTTCTTT.

This chain uses TRBV5-1 with TRBJ1-4, with D unclear. Trimming removed 3 bases at V and 0 bases at J, with 9 bases between. The CDR3 sequence is 15 residues long. Germline CDR1 is SGHRS and CDR2 is YFSETQ. The CDR3 region is CASSWGGSTNEKLFF. The CDR3 DNA follows: TGCGCCAGCAGCTGGGGAGGGTCAACTAATGAAAAACTGTTTTTT.

This clonotype was counted many times. The chain combines TRBV12-3 or TRBV12-4 with TRBJ2-3; D gene unclear. Deletions cut 1 base from V and 0 bases from J, with 5 bases between. The CDR3 has 14 amino acids. The CDR3 DNA reads TGTGCCAGCAGTTTAGGGGCTAGCACAGATACGCAGTATTTT. As protein: CASSLGASTDTQYF.

V gene TRBV6-2 or TRBV6-3 combines with J gene TRBJ2-5, with 10 positions matching TRBD2. The CDR3 is 15 amino acids. Germline loops: CDR1 MNHEY, CDR2 SVGEGT. Trimming took 2 bases from V and 6 from J; bases not matched to a gene: 6. CDR3 residues: CASSYGIAGGKTQYF. The CDR3 coding sequence is TGTGCCAGCAGTTACGGAATAGCGGGAGGAAAGACCCAGTACTTC.

Only one count was recorded for this clonotype. This chain connects TRBV20-1 to TRBJ2-1, with 12 bases aligning to TRBD2. V shed 2 bases, J shed 7 bases, and the junction held 3 bases outside the gene matches. The germline gives CDR1 DFQATT, CDR2 SNEGSKA (reference sequence). This CDR3 region has 14 residues. The DNA for the CDR3 is TGCAGTGCTAGACTAGCGGGAGGGCGAAATGAGCAGTTCTTC. It translates to CSARLAGGRNEQFF.

This clonotype was seen only a few times. The rearrangement joins TRBV4-2 to TRBJ2-5; 10 nucleotides agree with TRBD2. The V and J ends lost 1 base and 2 bases, in that order; junction bases with no gene match: 7. The CDR3 is 17 residues long. Looked up from germline, CDR1 is LGHNA and CDR2 is YNFKEQ. In DNA, the CDR3 is TGTGCCAGCAGCCAAGGAGAGGGAGCGGGGGGGCAAGAGACCCAGTACTTC. Translating it yields CASSQGEGAGGQETQYF.

The V gene is TRBV2, the J gene TRBJ2-5; no clear D gene. The CDR3 extends over 13 amino acids. The V gene lost 6 bases and the J gene lost 2 bases, with 10 bases spanning the gap. CDR1 is SNHLY, CDR2 FYNNEI, per germline. The CDR3 here is CASRETSQETQYF. CDR3 in DNA: TGTGCCAGCAGAGAGACTTCTCAAGAGACCCAGTACTTC.

This clonotype appeared many times. V usage is TRBV11-2 and J usage is TRBJ2-1; D unresolved. Trimming took off 0 bases at V and 9 bases at J, with 15 bases between the two ends. Germline values: CDR1 SGHAT, CDR2 FQNNGV. This CDR3 is built from 15 residues. The CDR3 protein is CASSLEGYRGGEQFF. DNA for the CDR3: TGTGCCAGCAGCTTAGAGGGGTATCGAGGTGGTGAGCAGTTCTTC.

J is TRBJ2-7 and V is TRBV6-2 or TRBV6-3; 7 nucleotides align to TRBD1. The V gene end was trimmed by 6 bases and the J gene end by 3 bases; junction bases not matched to a gene: 8. Germline values: CDR1 MNHEY, CDR2 SVGEGT. This CDR3 comprises 14 residues. In nucleotides, the CDR3 is TGTGCCAGCAGCAATAGGGGACAGTTCTACGAGCAGTACTTC. Translation gives CASSNRGQFYEQYF.

The rearrangement links TRBV20-1 to TRBJ2-7, with D possibly matching TRBD1 (6 bases). The V end lost 6 bases, the J end lost 2 bases, and 14 bases lay between the germline ends. The CDR3 sequence is 13 residues long. The V gene's germline CDR1 is DFQATT and CDR2 SNEGSKA (reference sequence). CDR3: CSAGRGITYEQYF. The CDR3 DNA reads TGCAGTGCCGGTAGGGGGATAACCTACGAGCAGTACTTC.

This clonotype has only a few counts. The chain combines TRBV7-2 with TRBJ2-2, with TRBD1 matching 8 bases. The CDR3 has 15 residues. CDR1 SGHTA and CDR2 FQGNSA come from the germline V gene. The J segment lost 3 bases and the V segment lost 4 bases, leaving 4 bases of the junction unmatched. CDR3 in DNA: TGTGCCAGCAGCTGGCAGGGGGCAGACACCGGGGAGCTGTTTTTT. This encodes CASSWQGADTGELFF.

This clonotype was found once. The genes are TRBV7-8 and TRBJ1-5; the D gene is possibly TRBD1 (5 bases). The ends were cut back, 4 bases at V and 4 bases at J, with 17 bases in the middle. The CDR3 has 16 residues. CDR1 is SGHVS, CDR2 FQNEAQ, per germline. The chain's CDR3 is CASSSLGVSGNQPQHF. The CDR3 DNA reads as TGTGCCAGCAGCTCACTGGGGGTGTCGGGGAATCAGCCCCAGCATTTT. The complete variable domain, with remaining parts taken from reference TRBV7-8 and TRBJ1-5, reads GAGVSQSPRYKVAKRGQDVALRCDPISGHVSLFWYQQALGQGPEFLTYFQNEAQLDKSGLPSDRFFAERPEGSVSTLKIQRTQQEDSAVYLCASSSLGVSGNQPQHFGDGTRLSIL.

The V call is TRBV30, the J call TRBJ2-7; 12 bases are a match to TRBD2. V dropped 6 bases and J dropped 4; count of bases not matched to a gene: 10. The V gene's germline CDR1 is GTSNPN and CDR2 SVGIG (reference sequence). This CDR3 has 15 residues. CDR3 region: CACDRLAGAGYEQYF. CDR3 nucleotide sequence: TGTGCCTGCGATCGACTAGCGGGAGCGGGTTACGAGCAGTACTTC. Full variable domain (rest looked up from reference TRBV30 and TRBJ2-7): SQTIHQWPATLVQPVGSPLSLECTVEGTSNPNLYWYRQAAGRGLQLLFYSVGIGQISSEVPQNLSASRPQDRQFILSSKKLLLSDSGFYLCACDRLAGAGYEQYFGPGTRLTVT.

V and J are TRBV12-3 or TRBV12-4 and TRBJ2-3; possibly TRBD2 for D (5 bases). Trimming pared 6 bases from V and 0 bases from J, leaving 13 bases between. This CDR3 contains 15 residues. The DNA of the CDR3 is TGTGCCAGCAGCCCCGCTAGCATAAGCACAGATACGCAGTATTTT. Translating it yields CASSPASISTDTQYF.